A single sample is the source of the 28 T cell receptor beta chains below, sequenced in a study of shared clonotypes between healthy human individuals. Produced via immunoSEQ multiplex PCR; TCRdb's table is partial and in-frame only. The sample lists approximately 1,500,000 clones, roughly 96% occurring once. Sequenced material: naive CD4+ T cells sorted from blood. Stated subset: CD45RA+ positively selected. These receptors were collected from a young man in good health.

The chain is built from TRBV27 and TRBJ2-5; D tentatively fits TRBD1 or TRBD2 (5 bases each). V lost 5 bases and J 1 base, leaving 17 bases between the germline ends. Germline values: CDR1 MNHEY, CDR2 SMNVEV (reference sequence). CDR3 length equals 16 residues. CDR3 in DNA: TGTGCCAGCAGTCCCGGGGCGGCCCCCATCCAAGAGACCCAGTACTTC. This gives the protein CASSPGAAPIQETQYF.

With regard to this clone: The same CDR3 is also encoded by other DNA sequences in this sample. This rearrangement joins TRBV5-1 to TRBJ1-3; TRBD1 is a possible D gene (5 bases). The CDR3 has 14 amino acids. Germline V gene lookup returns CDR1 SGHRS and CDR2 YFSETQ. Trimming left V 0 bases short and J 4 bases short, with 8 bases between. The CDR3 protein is CASSLGGDGNTIYF. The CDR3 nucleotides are TGCGCCAGCAGCTTGGGGGGCGACGGAAACACCATATATTTT.

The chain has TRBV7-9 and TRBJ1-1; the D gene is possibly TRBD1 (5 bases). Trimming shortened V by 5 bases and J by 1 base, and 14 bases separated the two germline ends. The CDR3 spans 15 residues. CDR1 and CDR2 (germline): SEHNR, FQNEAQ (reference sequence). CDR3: CASSLGLARNTEAFF. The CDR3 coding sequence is TGTGCCAGCAGCCTGGGGCTCGCAAGGAACACTGAAGCTTTCTTT.

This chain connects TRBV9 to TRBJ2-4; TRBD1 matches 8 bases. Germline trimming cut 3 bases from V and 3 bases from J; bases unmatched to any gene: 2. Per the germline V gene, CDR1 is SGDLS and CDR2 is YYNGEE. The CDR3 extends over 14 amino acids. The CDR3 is CASSAGQVKNIQYF. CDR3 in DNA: TGTGCCAGCAGCGCGGGACAGGTCAAAAACATTCAGTACTTC.

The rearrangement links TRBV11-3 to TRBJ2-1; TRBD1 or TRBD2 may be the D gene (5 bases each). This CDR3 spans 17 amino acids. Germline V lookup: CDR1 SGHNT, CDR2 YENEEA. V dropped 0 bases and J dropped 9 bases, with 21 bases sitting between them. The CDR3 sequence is CASSLDQGIGDGIEQFF. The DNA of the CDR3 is TGTGCCAGCAGCTTAGATCAGGGAATCGGGGACGGTATTGAGCAGTTCTTC.

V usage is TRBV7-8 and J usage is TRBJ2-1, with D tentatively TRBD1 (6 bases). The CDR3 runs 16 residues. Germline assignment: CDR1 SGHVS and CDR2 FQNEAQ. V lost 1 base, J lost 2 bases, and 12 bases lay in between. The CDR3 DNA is TGTGCCAGCAGCTTAGATGAGGCAGGGGCCTACAATGAGCAGTTCTTC. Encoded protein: CASSLDEAGAYNEQFF.

CDR3 residues: CATSTAKNTIYF. CDR3 nucleotides: TGTGCCACCAGCACGGCGAAAAACACCATATATTTT. The chain recombines TRBV15 with TRBJ1-3; D is uncertain. Germline V lookup: CDR1 LNHNV, CDR2 YYDKDF (reference sequence). The ends were cut back, 4 bases at V and 6 bases at J, with 7 bases in the middle. The CDR3 is 12 residues long.

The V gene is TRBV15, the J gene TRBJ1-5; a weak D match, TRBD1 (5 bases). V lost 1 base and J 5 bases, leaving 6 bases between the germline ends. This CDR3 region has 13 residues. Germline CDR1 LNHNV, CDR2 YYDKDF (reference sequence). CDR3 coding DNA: TGTGCCACCAGCAGAGCGGGGGATCAGCCCCAGCATTTT. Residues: CATSRAGDQPQHF.

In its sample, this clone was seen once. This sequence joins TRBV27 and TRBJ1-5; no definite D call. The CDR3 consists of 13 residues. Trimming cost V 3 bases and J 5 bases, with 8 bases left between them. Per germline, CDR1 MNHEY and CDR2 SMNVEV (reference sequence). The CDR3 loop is CASSFRSHQPQHF. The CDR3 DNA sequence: TGTGCCAGCAGTTTCAGGTCTCATCAGCCCCAGCATTTT.

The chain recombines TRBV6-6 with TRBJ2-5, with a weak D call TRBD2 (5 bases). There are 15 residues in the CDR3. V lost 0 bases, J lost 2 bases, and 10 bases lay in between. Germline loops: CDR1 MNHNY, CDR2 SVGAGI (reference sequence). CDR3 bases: TGTGCCAGCAGTTACTCATTGAGGGTACAAGAGACCCAGTACTTC. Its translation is CASSYSLRVQETQYF.

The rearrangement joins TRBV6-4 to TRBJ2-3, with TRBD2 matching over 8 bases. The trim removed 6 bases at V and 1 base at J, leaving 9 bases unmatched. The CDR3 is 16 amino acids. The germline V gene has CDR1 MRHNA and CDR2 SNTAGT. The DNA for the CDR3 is TGTGCCAGCAGCCTCTTCGGGCGGGAGGGCACAGATACGCAGTATTTT. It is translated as CASSLFGREGTDTQYF.

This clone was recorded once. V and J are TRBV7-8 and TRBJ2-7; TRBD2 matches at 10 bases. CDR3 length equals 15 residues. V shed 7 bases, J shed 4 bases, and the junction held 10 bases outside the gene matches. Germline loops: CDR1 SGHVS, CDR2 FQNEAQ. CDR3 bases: TGTGCCAGCACCCAGGGGCCTAGCGGGAGTTACGAGCAGTACTTC. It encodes CASTQGPSGSYEQYF.

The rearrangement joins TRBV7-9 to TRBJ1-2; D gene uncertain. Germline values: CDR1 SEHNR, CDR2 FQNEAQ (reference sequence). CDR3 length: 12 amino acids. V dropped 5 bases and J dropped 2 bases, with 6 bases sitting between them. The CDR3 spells CASSPGNYGYTF. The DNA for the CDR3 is TGTGCCAGCAGCCCCGGGAACTATGGCTACACCTTC.

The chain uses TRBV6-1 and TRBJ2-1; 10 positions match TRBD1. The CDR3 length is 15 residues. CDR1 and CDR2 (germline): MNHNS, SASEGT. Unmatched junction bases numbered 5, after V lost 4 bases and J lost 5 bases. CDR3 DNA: TGTGCCAGCAGTGTCTGGGACAGGGGCCACAATGAGCAGTTCTTC. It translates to CASSVWDRGHNEQFF.

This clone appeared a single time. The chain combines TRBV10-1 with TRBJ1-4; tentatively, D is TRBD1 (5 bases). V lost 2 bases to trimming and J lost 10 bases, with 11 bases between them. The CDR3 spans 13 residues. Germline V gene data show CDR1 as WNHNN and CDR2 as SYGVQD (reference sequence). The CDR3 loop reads CASSEGTPGKLFF. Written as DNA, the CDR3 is TGCGCCAGCAGTGAGGGGACGCCCGGAAAACTGTTTTTT.

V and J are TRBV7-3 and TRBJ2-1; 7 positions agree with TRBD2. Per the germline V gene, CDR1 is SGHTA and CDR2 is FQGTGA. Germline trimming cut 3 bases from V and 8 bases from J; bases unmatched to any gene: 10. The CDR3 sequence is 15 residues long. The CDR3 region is CASSLRASGQHEQFF. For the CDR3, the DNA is TGTGCCAGCAGCTTGAGGGCTAGCGGCCAACATGAGCAGTTCTTC. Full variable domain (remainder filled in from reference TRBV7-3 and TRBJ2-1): GAGVSQTPSNKVTEKGKYVELRCDPISGHTALYWYRQSLGQGPEFLIYFQGTGAADDSGLPNDRFFAVRPEGSVSTLKIQRTERGDSAVYLCASSLRASGQHEQFFGPGTRLTVL.

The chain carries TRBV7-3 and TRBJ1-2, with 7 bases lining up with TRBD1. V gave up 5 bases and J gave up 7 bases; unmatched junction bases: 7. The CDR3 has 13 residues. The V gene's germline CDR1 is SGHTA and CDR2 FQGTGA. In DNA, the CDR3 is TGTGCCAGCAGCCTTGACAGGGTCACTGGCTACACCTTC. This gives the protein CASSLDRVTGYTF.

The CDR3 coding sequence is TGTGCCAGCAGCCCCCAGGGACTTGTCAATGAGCAGTTCTTC. It codes for CASSPQGLVNEQFF. The chain is built from TRBV9 and TRBJ2-1, with a tentative D call TRBD2 (6 bases). This CDR3 contains 14 residues. Per germline, CDR1 SGDLS and CDR2 YYNGEE. With 4 bases removed from V and 6 bases from J, the gap between germline ends came to 14 bases.

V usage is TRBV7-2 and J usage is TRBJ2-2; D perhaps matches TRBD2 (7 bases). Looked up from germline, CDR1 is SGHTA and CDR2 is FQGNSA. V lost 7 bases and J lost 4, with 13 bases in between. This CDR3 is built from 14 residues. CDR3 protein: CASTRGGVTGELFF. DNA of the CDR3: TGTGCCAGCACCCGAGGGGGGGTCACCGGGGAGCTGTTTTTT.

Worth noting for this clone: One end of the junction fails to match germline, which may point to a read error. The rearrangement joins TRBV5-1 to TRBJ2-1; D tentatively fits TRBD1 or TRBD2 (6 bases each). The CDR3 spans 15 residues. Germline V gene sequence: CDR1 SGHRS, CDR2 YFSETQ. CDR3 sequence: CASSWRGTPNNGQFF. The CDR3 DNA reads TGCGCCAGCAGCTGGAGGGGGACGCCTAATAATGGGCAGTTCTTC.

CDR3: CATSRDFRAGSNIQYF. Written as DNA, the CDR3 is TGTGCCACCAGCAGAGATTTTCGGGCAGGGTCCAACATTCAGTACTTC. The chain joins TRBV15 to TRBJ2-4; tentative D call: TRBD1 (5 bases). V gave up 0 bases and J gave up 7 bases, with 16 bases separating them. CDR1 and CDR2 (germline): LNHNV, YYDKDF (reference sequence). The CDR3 loop spans 16 amino acids.

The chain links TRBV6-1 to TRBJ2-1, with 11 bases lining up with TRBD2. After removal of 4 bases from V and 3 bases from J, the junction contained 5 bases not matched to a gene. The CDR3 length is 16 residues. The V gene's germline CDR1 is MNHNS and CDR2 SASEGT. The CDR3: CASSARLAGFYNEQFF. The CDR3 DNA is TGTGCCAGCAGTGCACGACTAGCGGGATTCTACAATGAGCAGTTCTTC.

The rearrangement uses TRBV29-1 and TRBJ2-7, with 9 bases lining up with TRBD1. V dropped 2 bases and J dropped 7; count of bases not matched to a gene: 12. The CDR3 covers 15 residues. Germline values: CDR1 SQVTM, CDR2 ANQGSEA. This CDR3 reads CSVETVGTGTDEQYF. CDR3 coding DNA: TGCAGCGTTGAAACGGTAGGGACAGGGACGGATGAGCAGTACTTC.

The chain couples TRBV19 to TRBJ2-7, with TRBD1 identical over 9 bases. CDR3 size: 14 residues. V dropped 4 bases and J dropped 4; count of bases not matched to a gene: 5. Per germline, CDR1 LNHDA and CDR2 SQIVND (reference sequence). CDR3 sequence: CASSKQGAAYEQYF. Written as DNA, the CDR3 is TGTGCCAGTAGTAAACAGGGGGCCGCGTACGAGCAGTACTTC.

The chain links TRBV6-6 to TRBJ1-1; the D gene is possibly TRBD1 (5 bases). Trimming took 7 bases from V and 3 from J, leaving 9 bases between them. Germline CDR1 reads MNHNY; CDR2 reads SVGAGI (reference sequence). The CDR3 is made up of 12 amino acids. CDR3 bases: TGTGCCAGCAACACAGGCGACACTGAAGCTTTCTTT. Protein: CASNTGDTEAFF.

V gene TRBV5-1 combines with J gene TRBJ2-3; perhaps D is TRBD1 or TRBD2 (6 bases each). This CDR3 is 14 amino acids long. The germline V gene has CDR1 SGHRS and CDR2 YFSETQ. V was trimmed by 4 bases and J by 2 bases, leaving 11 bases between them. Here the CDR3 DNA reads TGCGCCAGCAGCCCGGGGGCAGTCACAGATACGCAGTATTTT. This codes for CASSPGAVTDTQYF.

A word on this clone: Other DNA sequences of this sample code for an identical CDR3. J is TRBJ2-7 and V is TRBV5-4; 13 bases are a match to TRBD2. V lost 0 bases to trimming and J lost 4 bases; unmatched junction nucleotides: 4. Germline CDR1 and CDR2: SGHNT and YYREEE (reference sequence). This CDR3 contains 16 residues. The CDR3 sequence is CASSLGGTSGTYEQYF. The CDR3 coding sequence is TGTGCCAGCAGCTTGGGCGGGACTAGCGGGACTTACGAGCAGTACTTC.

The CDR3, as DNA: TGTGCCAGCAGCGTTCGACTAGCGGGAGGGCCCTCCTACAATGAGCAGTTCTTC. Translated: CASSVRLAGGPSYNEQFF. The V and J genes are TRBV9 and TRBJ2-1, with 14 bases that match TRBD2. Germline lookup yields CDR1 SGDLS and CDR2 YYNGEE. There are 18 residues in the CDR3. Trimming cost V 2 bases and J 0 bases; bases outside gene matches: 4.